This TCR beta chain is from a study of T-cell reconstitution after alpha-beta-depleted transplantation in children. The CDR3 is made up of 14 amino acids. The germline gives CDR1 SGHRS, CDR2 YFSETQ. J was trimmed by 7 bases and V by 0 bases; bases with no gene match: 7. Library preparation (for TCRbeta) was performed with unique molecular identifiers. TCRdb fed the PCR reads into MiXCR, producing one record per CDR3 protein. The data show 130,000 to 150,000 distinct CDR3 sequences, about 8.8% seen once. General study results and limits: Where alpha-beta T cells came from about two months after transplant was reportedly several hundred expanded graft clones.

Points on this clonotype: Its antigen is as yet unknown.

This chain connects TRBV5-1 to TRBJ2-7; 7 nucleotides agree with TRBD1. Sequencing was performed on PBMCs, mostly from graft donor cells, taken 180 days after TCRalphabeta/CD19-depleted stem cell transplant. This sequence originates from a female patient between 2 and 10 years old who had a stem cell transplant for congenital amegakaryocytic thrombocytopenia, so the T cells may come from the graft donor. The chain's CDR3 is CASSLVGQGVEQYF. The CDR3 DNA reads TGCGCCAGCAGCTTGGTAGGGCAGGGGGTGGAGCAGTACTTC.